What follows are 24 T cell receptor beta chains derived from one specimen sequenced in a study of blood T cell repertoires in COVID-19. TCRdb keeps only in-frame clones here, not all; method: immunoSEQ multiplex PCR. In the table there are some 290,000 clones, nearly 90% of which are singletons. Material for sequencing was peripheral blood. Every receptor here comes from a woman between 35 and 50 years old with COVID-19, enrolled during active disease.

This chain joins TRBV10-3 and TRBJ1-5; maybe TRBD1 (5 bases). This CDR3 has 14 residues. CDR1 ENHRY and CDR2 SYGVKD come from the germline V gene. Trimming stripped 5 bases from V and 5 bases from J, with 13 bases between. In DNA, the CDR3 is TGTGCCATCAGTTGGCAGGGCATCGATCAGCCCCAGCATTTT. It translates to CAISWQGIDQPQHF.

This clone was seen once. CDR3: CASSLPGTGAYNEQFF. The CDR3, as DNA: TGTGCCAGCAGCTTGCCCGGGACAGGGGCCTACAATGAGCAGTTCTTC. This chain uses TRBV5-4 with TRBJ2-1; the match to TRBD1 covers 10 bases. The length of the CDR3 is 16 residues. Looked up from germline, CDR1 is SGHNT and CDR2 is YYREEE (reference sequence). Trimming cost V 1 base and J 2 bases; bases outside gene matches: 3.

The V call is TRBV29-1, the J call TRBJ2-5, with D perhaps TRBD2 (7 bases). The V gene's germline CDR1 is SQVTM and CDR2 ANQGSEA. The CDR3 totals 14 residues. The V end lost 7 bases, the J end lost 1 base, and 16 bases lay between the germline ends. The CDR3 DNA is TGCAGCGCCAAAAGGGGAGGGGGCCAAGAGACCCAGTACTTC. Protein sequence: CSAKRGGGQETQYF.

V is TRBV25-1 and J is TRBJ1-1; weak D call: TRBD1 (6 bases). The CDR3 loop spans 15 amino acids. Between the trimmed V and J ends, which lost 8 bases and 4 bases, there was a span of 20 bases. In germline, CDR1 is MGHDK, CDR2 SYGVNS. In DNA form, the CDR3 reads TGTGCCAGCGCCCCATCTGGCAGGGGTATCACTGAAGCTTTCTTT. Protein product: CASAPSGRGITEAFF. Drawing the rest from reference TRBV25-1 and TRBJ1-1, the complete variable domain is EADIYQTPRYLVIGTGKKITLECSQTMGHDKMYWYQQDPGMELHLIHYSYGVNSTEKGDLSSESTVSRIRTEHFPLTLESARPSHTSQYLCASAPSGRGITEAFFGQGTRLTVV.

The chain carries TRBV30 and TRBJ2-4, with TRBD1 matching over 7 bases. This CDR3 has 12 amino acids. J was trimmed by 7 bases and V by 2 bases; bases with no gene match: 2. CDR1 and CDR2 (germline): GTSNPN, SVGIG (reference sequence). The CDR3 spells CAWSIQGNIQYF. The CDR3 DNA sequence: TGTGCCTGGAGTATACAGGGGAACATTCAGTACTTC.

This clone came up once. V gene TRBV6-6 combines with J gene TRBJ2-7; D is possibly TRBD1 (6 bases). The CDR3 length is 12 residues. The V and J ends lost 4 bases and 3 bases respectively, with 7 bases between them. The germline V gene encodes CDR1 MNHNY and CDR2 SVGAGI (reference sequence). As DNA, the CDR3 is TGTGCCAGCAGTTCACAGGGCTACGAGCAGTACTTC. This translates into CASSSQGYEQYF.

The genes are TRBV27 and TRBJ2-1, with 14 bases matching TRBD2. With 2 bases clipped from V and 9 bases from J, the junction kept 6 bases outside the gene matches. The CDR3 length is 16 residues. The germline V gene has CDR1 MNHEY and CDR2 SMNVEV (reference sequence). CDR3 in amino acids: CASSLEGTSGSSEQFF. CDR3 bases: TGTGCCAGCAGTTTAGAGGGGACTAGCGGGAGTAGTGAGCAGTTCTTC.

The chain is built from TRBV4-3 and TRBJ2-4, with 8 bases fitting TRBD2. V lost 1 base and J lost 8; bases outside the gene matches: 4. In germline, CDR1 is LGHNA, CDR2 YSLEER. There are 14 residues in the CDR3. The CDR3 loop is CASSQVIGRDIQYF. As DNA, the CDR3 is TGCGCCAGCAGCCAAGTAATCGGGAGGGACATTCAGTACTTC.

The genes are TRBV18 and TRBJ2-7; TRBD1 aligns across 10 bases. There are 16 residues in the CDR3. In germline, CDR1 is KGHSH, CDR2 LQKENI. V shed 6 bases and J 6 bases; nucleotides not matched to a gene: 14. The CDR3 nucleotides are TGTGCCAGCTCCCCCATCGAGGGACAGGGGTATCGCGAGCAGTACTTC. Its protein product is CASSPIEGQGYREQYF.

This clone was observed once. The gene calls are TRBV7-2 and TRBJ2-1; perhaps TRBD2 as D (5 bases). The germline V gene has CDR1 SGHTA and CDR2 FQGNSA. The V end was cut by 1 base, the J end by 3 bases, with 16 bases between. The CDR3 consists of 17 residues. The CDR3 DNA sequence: TGTGCCAGCAGCTTAGACCCGGAGGTATTCCTCTACAATGAGCAGTTCTTC. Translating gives CASSLDPEVFLYNEQFF.

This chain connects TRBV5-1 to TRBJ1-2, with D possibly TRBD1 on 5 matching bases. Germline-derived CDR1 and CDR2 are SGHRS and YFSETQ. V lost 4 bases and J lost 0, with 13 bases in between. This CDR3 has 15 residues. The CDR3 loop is CASSPWGLANYGYTF. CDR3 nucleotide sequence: TGCGCCAGCAGCCCCTGGGGCCTAGCTAACTATGGCTACACCTTC.

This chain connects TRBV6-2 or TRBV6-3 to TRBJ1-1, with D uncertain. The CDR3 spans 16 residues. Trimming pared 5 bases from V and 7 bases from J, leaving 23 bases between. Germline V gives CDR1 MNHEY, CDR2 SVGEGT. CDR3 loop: CASSPTNLVGSIEAFF. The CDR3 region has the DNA TGTGCCAGCAGTCCCACTAATCTGGTTGGAAGTATTGAAGCTTTCTTT.

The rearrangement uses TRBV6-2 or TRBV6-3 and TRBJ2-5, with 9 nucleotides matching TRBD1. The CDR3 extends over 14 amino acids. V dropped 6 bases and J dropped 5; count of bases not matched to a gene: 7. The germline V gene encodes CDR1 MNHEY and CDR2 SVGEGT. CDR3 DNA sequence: TGTGCCAGCAGCCTTACAGACAGGGGGGAGACCCAGTACTTC. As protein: CASSLTDRGETQYF.

CDR3: CSVEEQQETQYF. DNA of the CDR3: TGCAGCGTTGAAGAACAGCAAGAGACCCAGTACTTC. This chain links TRBV29-1 with TRBJ2-5; no clear D. V lost 0 bases, J lost 2 bases, and 4 bases lay in between. Germline V gene sequence: CDR1 SQVTM, CDR2 ANQGSEA. The CDR3 has 12 amino acids.

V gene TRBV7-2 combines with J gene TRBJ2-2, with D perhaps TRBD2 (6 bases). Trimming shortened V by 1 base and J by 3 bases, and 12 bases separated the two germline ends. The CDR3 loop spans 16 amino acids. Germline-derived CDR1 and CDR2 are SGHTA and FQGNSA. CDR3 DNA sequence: TGTGCCAGCAGCTTAGAAGGGACTGCGTACACCGGGGAGCTGTTTTTT. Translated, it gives CASSLEGTAYTGELFF.

The CDR3 reads CASSTRDSLNTEAFF. In nucleotides, the CDR3 is TGTGCCAGTAGTACAAGGGACAGCTTGAACACTGAAGCTTTCTTT. The chain links TRBV19 to TRBJ1-1, with 7 bases aligning to TRBD1. CDR1 LNHDA and CDR2 SQIVND come from the germline V gene (reference sequence). Losses at the gene ends were 4 bases for V and 0 bases for J; bases not matched to a gene: 5. This CDR3 spans 15 amino acids.

CDR3 region: CASSGRPFHGYTF. The DNA for the CDR3 is TGTGCCAGCAGTGGGAGACCGTTTCATGGCTACACCTTC. J is TRBJ1-2 and V is TRBV9; D is ambiguous. CDR1 and CDR2 from the germline V gene are SGDLS and YYNGEE. This CDR3 region has 13 residues. The V gene lost 5 bases and the J gene lost 6 bases, with 14 bases spanning the gap.

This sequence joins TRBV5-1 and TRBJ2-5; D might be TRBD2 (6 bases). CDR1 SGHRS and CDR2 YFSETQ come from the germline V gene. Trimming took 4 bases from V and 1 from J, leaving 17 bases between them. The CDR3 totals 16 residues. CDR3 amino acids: CASSLAWAGLQETQYF. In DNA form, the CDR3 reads TGCGCCAGCAGCCTAGCGTGGGCAGGGCTCCAAGAGACCCAGTACTTC.

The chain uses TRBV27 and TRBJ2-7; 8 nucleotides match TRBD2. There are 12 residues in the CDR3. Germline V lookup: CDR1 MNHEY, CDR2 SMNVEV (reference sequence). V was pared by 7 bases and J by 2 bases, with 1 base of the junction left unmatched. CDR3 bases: TGTGCCAGCACCGGGGGGGCCTACGAGCAGTACTTC. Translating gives CASTGGAYEQYF.

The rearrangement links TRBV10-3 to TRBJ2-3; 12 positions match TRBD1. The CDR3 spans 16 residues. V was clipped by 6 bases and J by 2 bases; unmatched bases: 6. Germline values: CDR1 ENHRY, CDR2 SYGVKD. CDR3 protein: CAISPRGQGATDTQYF. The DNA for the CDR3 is TGTGCCATCAGCCCGAGGGGACAGGGGGCCACAGATACGCAGTATTTT.

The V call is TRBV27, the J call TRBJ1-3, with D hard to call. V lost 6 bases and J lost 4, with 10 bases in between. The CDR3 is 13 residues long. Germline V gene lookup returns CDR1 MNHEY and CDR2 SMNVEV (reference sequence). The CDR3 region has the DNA TGTGCCAGCAGACGACATTCCGGAAACACCATATATTTT. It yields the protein CASRRHSGNTIYF.

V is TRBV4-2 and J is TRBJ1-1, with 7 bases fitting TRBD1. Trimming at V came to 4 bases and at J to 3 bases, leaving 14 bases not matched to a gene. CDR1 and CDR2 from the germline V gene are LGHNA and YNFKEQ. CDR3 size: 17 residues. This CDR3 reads CASSRYNRGLADTEAFF. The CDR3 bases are TGTGCCAGCAGCCGATATAACAGGGGCCTGGCTGACACTGAAGCTTTCTTT.

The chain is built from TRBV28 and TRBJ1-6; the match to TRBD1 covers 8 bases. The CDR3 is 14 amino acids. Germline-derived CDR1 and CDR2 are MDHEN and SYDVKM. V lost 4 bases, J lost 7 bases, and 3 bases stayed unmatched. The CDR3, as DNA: TGTGCCAGCAGTTCGACAGGGGAAAATTCACCCCTCCACTTT. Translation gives CASSSTGENSPLHF. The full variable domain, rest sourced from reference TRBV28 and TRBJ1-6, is DVKVTQSSRYLVKRTGEKVFLECVQDMDHENMFWYRQDPGLGLRLIYFSYDVKMKEKGDIPEGYSVSREKKERFSLILESASTNQTSMYLCASSSTGENSPLHFGNGTRLTVT.

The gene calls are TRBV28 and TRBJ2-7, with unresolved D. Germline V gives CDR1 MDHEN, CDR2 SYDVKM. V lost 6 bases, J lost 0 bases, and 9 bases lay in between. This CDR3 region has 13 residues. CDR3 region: CASSRTVSYEQYF. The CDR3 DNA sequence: TGTGCCAGCAGCCGAACAGTCTCCTACGAGCAGTACTTC.